The rows below give T cell receptor beta chains drawn from one sample of a study of T cell changes during pregnancy in multiple sclerosis. TCRdb keeps only in-frame clones here, not all; method: immunoSEQ multiplex PCR. The table lists about 34,000 clones, about 87% of them singletons, with roughly 3.5% in the top ten. Sequenced here: CD8+ T cells from peripheral blood mononuclear cells, sampled in the third trimester of pregnancy. Receptor source: a female donor with multiple sclerosis, enrolled in a pregnancy study. CDR3s include the opening cysteine and the closing phenylalanine or tryptophan. D genes are given only for firm matches. The size entry is marked missing in some rows and otherwise reads once, few, many or a size class.

clone_size: NA; d_call: TRBD2; j_call: TRBJ2-3; v_call: TRBV7-3; cdr3_aa: CASSPGLAGLTDTQYF; cdr3_nt: TGTGCCAGCAGCCCTGGACTAGCGGGGTTAACAGATACGCAGTATTTT
clone_size: NA; d_call: NA; j_call: TRBJ2-7; v_call: TRBV18; cdr3_aa: CASSPGETGLTYEQYF; cdr3_nt: TGTGCCAGCTCACCAGGGGAGACGGGACTGACCTACGAGCAGTACTTC
clone_size: once; d_call: NA; j_call: TRBJ1-5; v_call: TRBV25-1; cdr3_aa: CASSPGGGENQPQHF; cdr3_nt: TGTGCCAGCAGTCCCGGGGGAGGGGAAAATCAGCCCCAGCATTTT
clone_size: NA; d_call: TRBD1; j_call: TRBJ2-7; v_call: TRBV2; cdr3_aa: CASTGQGAFEQYF; cdr3_nt: TGTGCCAGTACGGGACAGGGGGCCTTCGAGCAGTACTTC
clone_size: NA; d_call: TRBD2; j_call: TRBJ2-2; v_call: TRBV18; cdr3_aa: CASSPSSGGPTGELFF; cdr3_nt: TGTGCCAGCTCACCCAGCAGCGGGGGCCCTACCGGGGAGCTGTTTTTT
clone_size: NA; d_call: TRBD2; j_call: TRBJ2-1; v_call: TRBV4-1; cdr3_aa: CASSQSGGGQFF; cdr3_nt: TGCGCCAGCAGCCAAAGCGGGGGGGGGCAGTTCTTC
clone_size: NA; d_call: TRBD2; j_call: TRBJ2-7; v_call: TRBV7-9; cdr3_aa: CASSMAGGAYEQYF; cdr3_nt: TGTGCCAGCAGCATGGCGGGGGGTGCCTACGAGCAGTACTTC
clone_size: NA; d_call: TRBD1; j_call: TRBJ1-2; v_call: TRBV4-3; cdr3_aa: CASSQDRADGGYTF; cdr3_nt: TGCGCCAGCAGCCAGGACAGGGCGGATGGTGGCTACACCTTC
clone_size: NA; d_call: TRBD2; j_call: TRBJ2-1; v_call: TRBV15; cdr3_aa: CATSRDRAGGKYEQFF; cdr3_nt: TGTGCCACCAGCAGAGATCGGGCGGGGGGGAAGTATGAGCAGTTCTTC
clone_size: NA; d_call: NA; j_call: TRBJ1-1; v_call: TRBV4-2; cdr3_aa: CASSLGTGLNTEAFF; cdr3_nt: TGTGCCAGCAGCCTTGGAACAGGGTTGAACACTGAAGCTTTCTTT